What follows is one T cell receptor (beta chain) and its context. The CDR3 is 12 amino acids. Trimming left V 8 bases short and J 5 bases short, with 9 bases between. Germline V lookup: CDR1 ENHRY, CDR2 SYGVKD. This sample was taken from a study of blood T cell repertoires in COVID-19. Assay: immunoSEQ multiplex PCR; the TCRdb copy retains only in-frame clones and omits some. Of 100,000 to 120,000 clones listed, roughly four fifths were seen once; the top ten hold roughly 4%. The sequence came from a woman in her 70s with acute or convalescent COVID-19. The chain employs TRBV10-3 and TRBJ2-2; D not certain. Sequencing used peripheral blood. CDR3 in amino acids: CAISRSTGELFF. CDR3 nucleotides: TGTGCCATCTCGAGGTCGACCGGGGAGCTGTTTTTT.